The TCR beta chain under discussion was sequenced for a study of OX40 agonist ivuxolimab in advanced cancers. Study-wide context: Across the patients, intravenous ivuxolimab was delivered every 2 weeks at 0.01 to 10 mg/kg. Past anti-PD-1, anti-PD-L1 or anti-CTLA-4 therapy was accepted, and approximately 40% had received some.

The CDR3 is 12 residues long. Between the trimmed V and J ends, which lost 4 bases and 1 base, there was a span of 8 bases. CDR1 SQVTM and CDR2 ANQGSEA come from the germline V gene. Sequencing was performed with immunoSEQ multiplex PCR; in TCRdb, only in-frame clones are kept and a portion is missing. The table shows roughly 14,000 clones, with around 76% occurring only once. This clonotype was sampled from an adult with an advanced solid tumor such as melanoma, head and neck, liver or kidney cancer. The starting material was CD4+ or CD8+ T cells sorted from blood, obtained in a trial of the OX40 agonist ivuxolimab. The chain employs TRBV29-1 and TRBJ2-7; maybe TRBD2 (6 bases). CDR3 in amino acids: CSVGGISYEQYF. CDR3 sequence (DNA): TGCAGCGTTGGCGGGATTTCCTACGAGCAGTACTTC.